This T cell receptor beta chain was sequenced during a study of identifying expanded T cells in peripheral blood (dated by TCRdb to between 2018 and 2021). General notes on the study: Technical replicates were generated by sequencing separate aliquots of the same genomic DNA pool, with four replicates compared pairwise. Study-level results and caveats: The binomial model flagged around 1.2 differentially abundant clones between technical replicates but about 16 over roughly two weeks and approximately 18 over about four weeks. Variance in clone template counts between approximately two-week samples significantly increased with total template count across all healthy donors. The authors expected that over much longer intervals, such as months to years, biological variance in healthy repertoires might increase even further. Across all healthy-donor time intervals, the beta-binomial model significantly cut both the number of clones called differentially abundant and the false-positive rate.

Comments on this clone: Its antigen is unknown. It has no much larger one-base neighbor in the sample; base qualities were not kept.

The immunoSEQ Assay, which uses bias-controlled multiplex PCR amplification of genomic DNA, was used to profile TCRbeta CDR3 regions. Concerning the study's data processing: The absolute abundance of each unique TCRbeta CDR3 region was quantified after sequences were collapsed and filtered. Differential abundance was tested with a binomial (Fisher-equivalent) model and with a beta-binomial model adding time-dependent variance fitted from healthy donors. Clones with fewer than 5 combined templates were excluded, and clones with Benjamini-Hochberg FDR below 0.01 were called differentially abundant. The form v = (b*log(k)+a)^2 was used to model beta-binomial variance as a function of total template count across the two samples. Sourced from immuneACCESS, this table was stored by TCRdb with only in-frame sequences that have V and J called. A share of the clones is absent; for the studies checked, an unresolved V gene accounts for under half, and the remainder has no known explanation. V, J and clone size are those of that table, while D and trimming were read from the DNA. The sample table holds under 150,000 clones, of which around 88% were seen once. The ten largest account for more than 7% of the sample.

Trimming takes 5 bases from V and 3 bases from J, and the germline ends sit 11 bases apart. The CDR3, from cysteine to phenylalanine, totals 13 residues. Only the CDR3 DNA stays, 39 bases, in frame from base 1. Per the germline V gene, MNHNS is the CDR1 and SASEGT is the CDR2. No immune events such as infections were documented for the healthy donors during the collection period. Time-dependent variance in a beta-binomial model of T-cell clone differential abundance was calibrated using healthy-donor blood repertoires as a training cohort. The training cohort comprised roughly ten healthy donors, 3 female and 7 male. An age range of roughly 25 to 65 years, with an average of around 42 years, was recorded for the donors. Obtained from a commercial supplier, whole blood was collected from each healthy donor at three time points set around two weeks apart. Genomic DNA was extracted from unsorted whole blood for immunosequencing.

The rearranged chain carries TRBV6-1 and TRBJ2-7; TRBD1 is possibly the D segment (6 matching bases). Sequenced sample: blood. The sequence was obtained from a person aged 18 to 75 in good health. The CDR3 protein: CASSYVGGYEQYF. DNA sequence: TGTGCCAGCAGTTATGTAGGGGGCTACGAGCAGTACTTC.